Reported below is one T cell receptor beta chain. Germline loops: CDR1 MGHRA, CDR2 YSYEKL. The CDR3 contains 15 residues. Trimming removed 0 bases at V and 3 bases at J, with 10 bases between. This record belongs to a study of T cell repertoires in MIS-A myocarditis. Only in-frame clones appear in the TCRdb table, and some are missing; sequencing was by immunoSEQ multiplex PCR. The table lists 15,000 or so clones, roughly 74% of them singletons, with around 59% in the top ten. Sequences were obtained from left ventricle heart tissue obtained at autopsy. The chain joins TRBV4-1 to TRBJ2-3; weak D call: TRBD2 (7 bases). The sequence came from a man aged 18 to 30 with fulminant myocarditis from multisystem inflammatory syndrome in adults (MIS-A) after COVID-19. In nucleotides, the CDR3 is TGCGCCAGCAGCCAAGAGGGGGGGCCTACAGATACGCAGTATTTT. Residues: CASSQEGGPTDTQYF.